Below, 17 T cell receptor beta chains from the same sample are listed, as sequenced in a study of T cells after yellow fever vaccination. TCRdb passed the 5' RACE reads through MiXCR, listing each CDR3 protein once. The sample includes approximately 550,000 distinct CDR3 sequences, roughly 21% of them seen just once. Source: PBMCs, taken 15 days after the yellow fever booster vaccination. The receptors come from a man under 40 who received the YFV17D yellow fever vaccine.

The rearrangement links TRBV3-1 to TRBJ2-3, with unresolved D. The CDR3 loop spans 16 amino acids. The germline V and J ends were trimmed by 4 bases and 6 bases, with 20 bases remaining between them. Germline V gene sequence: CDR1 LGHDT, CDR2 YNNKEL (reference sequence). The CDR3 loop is CASSRVLLSYRDTQYF. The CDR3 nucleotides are TGTGCCAGCAGCCGCGTGCTCCTTTCCTACCGTGATACGCAGTATTTT.

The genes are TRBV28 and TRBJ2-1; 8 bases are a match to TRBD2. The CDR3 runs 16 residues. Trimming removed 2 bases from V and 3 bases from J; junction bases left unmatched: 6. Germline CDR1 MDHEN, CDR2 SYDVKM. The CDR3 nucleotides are TGTGCCAGCAGTTTAACCACAGCGGGGGTCTACAATGAGCAGTTCTTC. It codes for CASSLTTAGVYNEQFF.

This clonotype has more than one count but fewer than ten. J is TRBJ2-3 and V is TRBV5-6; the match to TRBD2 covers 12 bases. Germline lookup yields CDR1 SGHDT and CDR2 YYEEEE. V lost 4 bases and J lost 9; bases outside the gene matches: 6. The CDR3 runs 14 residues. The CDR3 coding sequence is TGTGCCAGCAGCACCGGGACTAGCGGGCCCACGCAGTATTTT. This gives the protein CASSTGTSGPTQYF.

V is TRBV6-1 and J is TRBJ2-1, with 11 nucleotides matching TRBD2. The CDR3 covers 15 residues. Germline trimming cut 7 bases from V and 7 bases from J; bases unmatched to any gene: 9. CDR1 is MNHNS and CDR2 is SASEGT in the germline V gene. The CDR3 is CASTRPASGRNEQFF. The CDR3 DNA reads TGTGCCAGCACAAGGCCCGCTAGCGGGAGGAATGAGCAGTTCTTC.

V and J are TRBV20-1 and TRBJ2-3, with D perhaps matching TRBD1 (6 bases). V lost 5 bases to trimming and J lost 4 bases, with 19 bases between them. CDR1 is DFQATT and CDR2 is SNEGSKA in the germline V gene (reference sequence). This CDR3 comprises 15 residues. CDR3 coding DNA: TGCAGTGCTGGCAAACAGGGATTGTCGGCAGATACGCAGTATTTT. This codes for CSAGKQGLSADTQYF.

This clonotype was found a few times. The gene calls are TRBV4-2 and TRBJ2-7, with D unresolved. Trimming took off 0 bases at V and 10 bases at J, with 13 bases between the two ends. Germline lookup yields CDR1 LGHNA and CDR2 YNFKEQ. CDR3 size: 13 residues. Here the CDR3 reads CASSQDLAVRQYF. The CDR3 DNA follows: TGTGCCAGCAGCCAAGATCTGGCGGTGCGACAGTACTTC.

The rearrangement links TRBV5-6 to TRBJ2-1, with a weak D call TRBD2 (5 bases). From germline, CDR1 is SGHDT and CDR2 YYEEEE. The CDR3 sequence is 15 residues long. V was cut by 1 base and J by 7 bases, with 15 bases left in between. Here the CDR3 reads CASSLRLASKNEQFF. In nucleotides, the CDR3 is TGTGCCAGCAGCTTGAGGTTAGCGTCCAAAAATGAGCAGTTCTTC.

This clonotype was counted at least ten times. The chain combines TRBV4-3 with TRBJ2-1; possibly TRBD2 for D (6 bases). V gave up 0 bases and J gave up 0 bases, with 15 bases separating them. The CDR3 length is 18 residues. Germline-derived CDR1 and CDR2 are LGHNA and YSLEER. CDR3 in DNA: TGCGCCAGCAGCCAAGATAGTGAGCGGGTCAGCTCCTACAATGAGCAGTTCTTC. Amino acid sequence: CASSQDSERVSSYNEQFF.

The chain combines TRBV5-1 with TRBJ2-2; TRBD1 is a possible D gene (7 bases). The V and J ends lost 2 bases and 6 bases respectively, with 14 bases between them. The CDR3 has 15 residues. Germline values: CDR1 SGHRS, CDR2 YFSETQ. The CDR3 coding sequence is TGCGCCAGCAGCTTTATGCAGGGGGGCCCCGGGGAGCTGTTTTTT. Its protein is CASSFMQGGPGELFF.

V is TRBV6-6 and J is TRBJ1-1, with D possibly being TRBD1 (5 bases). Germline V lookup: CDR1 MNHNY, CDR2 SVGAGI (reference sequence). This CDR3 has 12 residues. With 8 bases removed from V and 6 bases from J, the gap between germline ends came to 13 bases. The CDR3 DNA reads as TGTGCCAGCGTTGGGGGACCGGCTGAAGCTTTCTTT. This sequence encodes CASVGGPAEAFF.

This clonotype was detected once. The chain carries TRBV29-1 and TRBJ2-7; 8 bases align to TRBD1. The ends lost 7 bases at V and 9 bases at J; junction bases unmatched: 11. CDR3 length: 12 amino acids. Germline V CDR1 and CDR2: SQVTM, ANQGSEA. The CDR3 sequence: CSAAQDRVRQYF. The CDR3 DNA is TGCAGCGCCGCTCAGGACAGGGTTCGGCAGTACTTC.

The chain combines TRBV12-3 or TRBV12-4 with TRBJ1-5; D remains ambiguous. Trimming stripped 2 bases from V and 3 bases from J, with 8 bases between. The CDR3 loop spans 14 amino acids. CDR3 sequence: CASSLSRFNQPQHF. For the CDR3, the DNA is TGTGCCAGCAGTTTAAGCAGATTCAATCAGCCCCAGCATTTT.

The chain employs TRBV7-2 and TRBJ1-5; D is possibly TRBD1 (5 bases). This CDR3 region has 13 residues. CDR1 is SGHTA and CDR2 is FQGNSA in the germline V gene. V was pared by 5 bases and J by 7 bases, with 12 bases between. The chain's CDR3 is CASSQDGGQPQHF. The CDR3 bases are TGTGCCAGCAGCCAGGACGGGGGACAGCCCCAGCATTTT.

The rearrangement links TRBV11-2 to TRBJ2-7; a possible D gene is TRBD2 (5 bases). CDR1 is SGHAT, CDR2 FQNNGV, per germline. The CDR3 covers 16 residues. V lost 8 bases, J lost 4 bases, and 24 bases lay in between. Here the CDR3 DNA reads TGTGCCAGCTGGTCTAGCAGCGCCCCGGGTACTTACGAGCAGTACTTC. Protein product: CASWSSSAPGTYEQYF. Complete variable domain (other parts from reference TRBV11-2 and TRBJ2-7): EAGVAQSPRYKIIEKRQSVAFWCNPISGHATLYWYQQILGQGPKLLIQFQNNGVVDDSQLPKDRFSAERLKGVDSTLKIQPAKLEDSAVYLCASWSSSAPGTYEQYFGPGTRLTVT.

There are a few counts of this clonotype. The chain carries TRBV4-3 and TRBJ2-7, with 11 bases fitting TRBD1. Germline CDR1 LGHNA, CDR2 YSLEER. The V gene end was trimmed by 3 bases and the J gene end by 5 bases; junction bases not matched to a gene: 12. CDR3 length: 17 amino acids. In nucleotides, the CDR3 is TGCGCCAGCAGCCAGAGGGCATTCGGACAGGGGGCTGACGAGCAGTACTTC. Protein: CASSQRAFGQGADEQYF.

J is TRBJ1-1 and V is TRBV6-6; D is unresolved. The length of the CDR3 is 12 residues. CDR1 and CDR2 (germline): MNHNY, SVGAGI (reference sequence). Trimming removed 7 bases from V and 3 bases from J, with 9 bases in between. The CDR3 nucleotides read TGTGCCAGCACCCGTGGGGACACTGAAGCTTTCTTT. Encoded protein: CASTRGDTEAFF.

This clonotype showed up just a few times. CDR3 sequence (DNA): TGTGCCAGCAGTTCCCGGGTGGGGGCGAGAGGCTACACCTTC. Translated, it gives CASSSRVGARGYTF. The chain combines TRBV27 with TRBJ1-2, with D possibly TRBD1 on 6 matching bases. Trimming removed 4 bases from V and 8 bases from J, with 17 bases in between. The germline V gene encodes CDR1 MNHEY and CDR2 SMNVEV (reference sequence). CDR3 size: 14 residues.